This is a list of T cell receptor beta chains from one sample in a study of T cell responses to AZD1222 COVID-19 vaccine. TCRdb's copy holds only in-frame clones and misses some; the assay was immunoSEQ multiplex PCR. The sample shows about 120,000 clones, 88% of them seen only once. The specimen comprised peripheral blood, sampled on day 0 of AZD1222 vaccination. These receptors all come from an adult in good health. Each CDR3 is given with its conserved first and last residue. The D gene is left open where the match is weak. Size is stated for part of the rows, as once, few or many counts, or as a class when the clone is expanded.

cdr3_aa cdr3_nt j_call clone_size v_call d_call
CAWSGQEGEKLFF TGTGCCTGGAGTGGACAGGAGGGGGAAAAACTGTTTTTT TRBJ1-4 NA TRBV30 NA
CASSQLGFRSYEQYF TGCGCCAGCAGCCAACTGGGGTTCCGCTCCTACGAGCAGTACTTC TRBJ2-7 NA TRBV4-1 NA
CASSSPAGGIYEQYF TGTGCCAGCAGTTCTCCAGCGGGAGGTATATACGAGCAGTACTTC TRBJ2-7 NA TRBV27 TRBD2
CASSQGFYQPQHF TGTGCCAGCAGCCAAGGTTTCTATCAGCCCCAGCATTTT TRBJ1-5 NA TRBV4-2 NA
CASSYSGFRDYGYTF TGTGCCAGCAGTTACTCGGGATTTAGGGACTATGGCTACACCTTC TRBJ1-2 once TRBV6-6 NA
CASSVIQNTGELFF TGTGCCAGCAGCGTAATCCAGAACACCGGGGAGCTGTTTTTT TRBJ2-2 few TRBV9 NA
CASSIRGRPSNQPQHF TGTGCCAGTAGTATAAGGGGAAGGCCCAGCAATCAGCCCCAGCATTTT TRBJ1-5 NA TRBV19 NA
CASSLAQGYNQPQHF TGTGCCAGCAGCTTGGCCCAAGGGTACAATCAGCCCCAGCATTTT TRBJ1-5 NA TRBV5-5 NA
CASIRQGTGQPQHF TGTGCCAGTATCCGACAGGGGACGGGCCAGCCCCAGCATTTT TRBJ1-5 NA TRBV19 TRBD1
CSFGLAGSNEQFF TGCAGCTTTGGACTAGCGGGAAGCAATGAGCAGTTCTTC TRBJ2-1 NA TRBV29-1 TRBD2
CASSPWEDISYEQYF TGTGCCAGCAGCCCTTGGGAGGACATCTCCTACGAGCAGTACTTC TRBJ2-7 NA TRBV7-9 NA
CSALAVFEQFF TGCAGTGCGTTAGCGGTGTTTGAGCAGTTCTTC TRBJ2-1 NA TRBV20-1 NA
CASSLEGLVGSGNTIYF TGTGCCAGCAGCTTAGAGGGCCTCGTAGGGTCTGGAAACACCATATATTTT TRBJ1-3 NA TRBV7-8 NA
CASSQEPTGAQPQHF TGCGCCAGCAGCCAGGAGCCCACAGGGGCTCAGCCCCAGCATTTT TRBJ1-5 NA TRBV4-1 TRBD1
CASSQGGQGNTIYF TGCGCCAGCAGCCAGGGGGGACAGGGTAACACCATATATTTT TRBJ1-3 NA TRBV4-1 TRBD1
CASSSRGGDEKLFF TGCGCCAGCAGCAGCAGGGGAGGTGATGAAAAACTGTTTTTT TRBJ1-4 NA TRBV5-1 NA
CASRGKWGNQPQHF TGCGCCAGCAGGGGGAAATGGGGCAATCAGCCCCAGCATTTT TRBJ1-5 NA TRBV10-1 NA
CASGFNSIPFASTGYGYTF TGTGCTAGTGGTTTTAATTCCATACCCTTCGCCTCGACAGGGTATGGCTACACCTTC TRBJ1-2 NA TRBV12-5 TRBD1
CASSSGPRTEKLFF TGTGCCAGCAGTTCGGGACCAAGAACTGAAAAACTGTTTTTT TRBJ1-4 NA TRBV27 NA
CASSLSSRGGGANEQYF TGTGCCAGCAGTTTATCATCCCGGGGCGGGGGGGCCAACGAGCAGTACTTC TRBJ2-7 NA TRBV27 TRBD2
CASSYLAGGRDEQFF TGTGCCAGCTCGTACCTAGCGGGAGGGCGGGATGAGCAGTTCTTC TRBJ2-1 NA TRBV18 TRBD2
CASSSDRELNQPQHF TGTGCCAGCAGTTCGGACAGGGAATTAAATCAGCCCCAGCATTTT TRBJ1-5 NA TRBV6-6 TRBD1
CASSSSAMPYNEQFF TGTGCCAGCAGTTCTAGCGCGATGCCCTACAATGAGCAGTTCTTC TRBJ2-1 once TRBV28 NA
CASRNQETQYF TGCGCCAGCAGGAACCAAGAGACCCAGTACTTC TRBJ2-5 NA TRBV5-1 NA
CASSIVSQPQHF TGTGCCAGTAGTATTGTAAGCCAGCCCCAGCATTTT TRBJ1-5 NA TRBV19 NA
CASRDGRSSYEQYF TGTGCCAGCAGAGACGGCCGGAGCTCCTACGAGCAGTACTTC TRBJ2-7 NA TRBV7-2 NA
CASTGQGQPQHF TGTGCCAGTACGGGACAGGGACAGCCCCAGCATTTT TRBJ1-5 NA TRBV28 TRBD1
CASSLVGRKSYTF TGTGCCAGCAGCTTAGTGGGCAGGAAAAGCTACACCTTC TRBJ1-2 few TRBV7-8 NA
CASSDGQNYNSPLHF TGCGCCAGCAGCGACGGACAAAATTATAATTCACCCCTCCACTTT TRBJ1-6 NA TRBV5-1 NA
CASSRAHGREFPDTQYF TGTGCCAGCAGCCGAGCGCACGGGAGGGAATTCCCAGATACGCAGTATTTT TRBJ2-3 once TRBV3-1/TRBV3-2 TRBD2
CASCAWGTAVDYGYTF NA TRBJ1-2 once TRBV28 NA
CASSNRQYGYTF TGTGCCAGCAGTAACAGACAGTATGGCTACACCTTC TRBJ1-2 NA TRBV6-5 NA
CASSLEALNTEAFF TGTGCCAGCAGCTTAGAGGCGCTGAACACTGAAGCTTTCTTT TRBJ1-1 NA TRBV11-3 NA
CASSLEPASGNTIYF TGTGCCAGCAGCTTAGAACCGGCTTCTGGAAACACCATATATTTT TRBJ1-3 once TRBV11-3 NA
CASSWGDLPWGNQPQHF TGCGCCAGCAGCTGGGGGGACCTTCCTTGGGGCAATCAGCCCCAGCATTTT TRBJ1-5 NA TRBV5-1 NA
CASSLAGVLHF TGTGCCAGCAGCTTAGCTGGAGTCCTCCACTTT TRBJ1-6 NA TRBV7-6 NA
CATTYGMNTEAFF TGTGCCACCACCTACGGCATGAACACTGAAGCTTTCTTT TRBJ1-1 NA TRBV3-1/TRBV3-2 NA
CASRHGQGGTEAFF TGTGCCAGCAGACACGGACAGGGGGGCACTGAAGCTTTCTTT TRBJ1-1 NA TRBV3-1/TRBV3-2 TRBD1
CASNPLRAGWTIEAFF TGTGCCAGCAACCCACTCAGGGCAGGGTGGACCATTGAAGCTTTCTTT TRBJ1-1 NA TRBV2 NA
CASSLYSGVGGELFF TGCGCCAGCAGCCTATACTCCGGGGTTGGCGGGGAGCTGTTTTTT TRBJ2-2 NA TRBV4-3 NA
CSVEERDQRGYTF TGCAGCGTTGAAGAGCGGGATCAGAGAGGCTACACCTTC TRBJ1-2 NA TRBV29-1 NA
CASSVGWGPVYEQYF TGTGCCAGCAGCGTAGGGTGGGGCCCGGTCTACGAGCAGTACTTC TRBJ2-7 NA TRBV9 NA
CASSLGGYPNTEAFF TGCGCCAGCAGCTTGGGTGGTTACCCGAACACTGAAGCTTTCTTT TRBJ1-1 NA TRBV5-1 NA
CASSTGTGINGYTF TGTGCCAGCAGCACCGGGACAGGGATTAATGGCTACACCTTC TRBJ1-2 NA TRBV11-2 TRBD1
CASLSGLAGGAGELFF TGTGCCAGCCTGTCGGGGTTAGCGGGAGGGGCCGGGGAGCTGTTTTTT TRBJ2-2 NA TRBV28 TRBD2